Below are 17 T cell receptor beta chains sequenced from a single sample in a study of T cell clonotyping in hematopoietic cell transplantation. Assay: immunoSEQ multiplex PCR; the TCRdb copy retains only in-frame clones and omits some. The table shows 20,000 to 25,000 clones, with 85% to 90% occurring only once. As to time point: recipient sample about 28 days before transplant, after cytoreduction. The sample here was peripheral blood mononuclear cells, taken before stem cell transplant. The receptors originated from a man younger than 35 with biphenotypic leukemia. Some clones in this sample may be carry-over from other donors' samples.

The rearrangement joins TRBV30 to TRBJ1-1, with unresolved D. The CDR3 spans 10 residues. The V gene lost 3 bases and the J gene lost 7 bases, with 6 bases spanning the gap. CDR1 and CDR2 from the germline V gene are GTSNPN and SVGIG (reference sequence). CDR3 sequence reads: CAWRGLEAFF. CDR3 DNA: TGTGCCTGGAGAGGCCTTGAAGCTTTCTTT.

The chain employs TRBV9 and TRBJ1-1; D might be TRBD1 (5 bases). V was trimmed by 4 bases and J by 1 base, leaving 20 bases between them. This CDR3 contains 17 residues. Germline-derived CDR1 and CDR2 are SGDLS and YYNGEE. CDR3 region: CASSPARGGVANTEAFF. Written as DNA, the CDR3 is TGTGCCAGCAGCCCCGCCCGAGGAGGGGTGGCGAACACTGAAGCTTTCTTT.

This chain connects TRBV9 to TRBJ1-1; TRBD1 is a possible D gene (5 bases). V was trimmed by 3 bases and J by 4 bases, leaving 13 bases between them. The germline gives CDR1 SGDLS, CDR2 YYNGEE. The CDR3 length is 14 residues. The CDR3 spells CASSDPGRGTEAFF. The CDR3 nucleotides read TGTGCCAGCAGCGACCCAGGGCGAGGCACTGAAGCTTTCTTT.

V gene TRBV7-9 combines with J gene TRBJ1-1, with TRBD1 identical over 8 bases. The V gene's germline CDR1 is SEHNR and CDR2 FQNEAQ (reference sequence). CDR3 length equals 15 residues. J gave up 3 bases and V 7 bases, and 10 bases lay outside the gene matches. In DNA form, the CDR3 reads TGTGCCAGCACCGACCCGGACAGGGATGACACTGAAGCTTTCTTT. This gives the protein CASTDPDRDDTEAFF.

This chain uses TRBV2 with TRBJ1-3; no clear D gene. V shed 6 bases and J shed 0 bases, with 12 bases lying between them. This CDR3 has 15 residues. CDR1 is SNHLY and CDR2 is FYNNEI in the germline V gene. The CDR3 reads CASSDQSSSGNTIYF. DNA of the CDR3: TGTGCCAGCAGCGACCAGTCCTCCTCTGGAAACACCATATATTTT.

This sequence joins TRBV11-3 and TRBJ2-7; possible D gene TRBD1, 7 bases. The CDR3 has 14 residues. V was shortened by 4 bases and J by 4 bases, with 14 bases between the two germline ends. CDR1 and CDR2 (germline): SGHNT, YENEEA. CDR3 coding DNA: TGTGCCAGCAGCTGGCGGGACAGCCGTTACGAGCAGTACTTC. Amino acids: CASSWRDSRYEQYF.

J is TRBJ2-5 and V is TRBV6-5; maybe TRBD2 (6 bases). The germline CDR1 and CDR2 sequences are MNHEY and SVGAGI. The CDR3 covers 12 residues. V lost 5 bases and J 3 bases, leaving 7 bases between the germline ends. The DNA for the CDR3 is TGTGCCAGCAGTCCGGGAGAAGAGACCCAGTACTTC. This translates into CASSPGEETQYF.

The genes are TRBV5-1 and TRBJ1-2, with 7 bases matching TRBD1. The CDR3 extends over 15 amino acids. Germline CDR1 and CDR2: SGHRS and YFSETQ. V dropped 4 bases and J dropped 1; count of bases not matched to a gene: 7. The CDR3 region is CASSPGQEFNYGYTF. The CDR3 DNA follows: TGCGCCAGCAGCCCTGGACAGGAATTTAACTATGGCTACACCTTC.

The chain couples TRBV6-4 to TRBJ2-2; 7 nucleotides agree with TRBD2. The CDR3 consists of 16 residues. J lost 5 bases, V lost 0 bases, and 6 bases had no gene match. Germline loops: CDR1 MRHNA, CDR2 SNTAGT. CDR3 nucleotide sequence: TGTGCCAGCAGTGACTCAAGGGCGGGGGAGACCGGGGAGCTGTTTTTT. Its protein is CASSDSRAGETGELFF.

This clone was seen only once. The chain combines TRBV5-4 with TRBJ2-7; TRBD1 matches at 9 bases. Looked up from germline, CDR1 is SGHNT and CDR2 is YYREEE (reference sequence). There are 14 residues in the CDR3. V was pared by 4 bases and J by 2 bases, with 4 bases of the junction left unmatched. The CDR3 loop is CASSPDRGAYEQYF. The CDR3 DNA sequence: TGTGCCAGCAGCCCGGACAGGGGTGCCTACGAGCAGTACTTC.

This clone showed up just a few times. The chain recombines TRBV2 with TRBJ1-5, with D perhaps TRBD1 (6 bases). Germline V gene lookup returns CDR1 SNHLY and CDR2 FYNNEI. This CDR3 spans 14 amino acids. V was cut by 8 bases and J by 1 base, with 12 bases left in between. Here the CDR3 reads CASQKGGSNQPQHF. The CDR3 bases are TGTGCCAGCCAGAAAGGGGGGAGCAATCAGCCCCAGCATTTT.

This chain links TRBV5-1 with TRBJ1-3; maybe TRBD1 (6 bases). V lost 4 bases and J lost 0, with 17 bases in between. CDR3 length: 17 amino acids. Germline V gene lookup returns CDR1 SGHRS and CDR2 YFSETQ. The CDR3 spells CASSPLVPDSSGNTIYF. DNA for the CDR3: TGCGCCAGCAGCCCCTTGGTCCCGGACAGCTCTGGAAACACCATATATTTT.

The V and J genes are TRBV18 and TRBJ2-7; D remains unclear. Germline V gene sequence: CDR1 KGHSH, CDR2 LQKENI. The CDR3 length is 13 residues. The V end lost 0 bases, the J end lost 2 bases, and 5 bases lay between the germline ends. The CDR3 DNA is TGTGCCAGCTCACCACCGGATACCTACGAGCAGTACTTC. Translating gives CASSPPDTYEQYF.

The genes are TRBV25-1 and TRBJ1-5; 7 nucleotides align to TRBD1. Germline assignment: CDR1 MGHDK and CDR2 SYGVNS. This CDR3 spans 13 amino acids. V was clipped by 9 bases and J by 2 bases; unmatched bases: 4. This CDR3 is CARRTGGNQPQHF. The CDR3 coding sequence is TGTGCCAGACGGACAGGTGGCAATCAGCCCCAGCATTTT.

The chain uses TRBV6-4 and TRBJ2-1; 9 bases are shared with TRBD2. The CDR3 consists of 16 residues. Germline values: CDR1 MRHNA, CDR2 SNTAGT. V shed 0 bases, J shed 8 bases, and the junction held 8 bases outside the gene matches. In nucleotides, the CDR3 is TGTGCCAGCAGTGACTCGCGGGCTAGCGGGAAGGATGAGCAGTTCTTC. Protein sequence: CASSDSRASGKDEQFF.

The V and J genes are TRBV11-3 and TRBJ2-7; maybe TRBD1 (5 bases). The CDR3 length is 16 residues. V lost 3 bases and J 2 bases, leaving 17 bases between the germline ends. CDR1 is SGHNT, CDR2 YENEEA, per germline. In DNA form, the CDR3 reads TGTGCCAGCAGCTTCGACCTTACGACAGAAACCTACGAGCAGTACTTC. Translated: CASSFDLTTETYEQYF.

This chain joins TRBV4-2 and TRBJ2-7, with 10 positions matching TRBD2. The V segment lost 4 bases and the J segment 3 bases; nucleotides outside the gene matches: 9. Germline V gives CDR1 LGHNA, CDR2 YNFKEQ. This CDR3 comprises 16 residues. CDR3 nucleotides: TGTGCCAGCAGCCCGTCTAGCGGGAGTCTTAACTACGAGCAGTACTTC. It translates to CASSPSSGSLNYEQYF.